This passage covers 18 T cell receptor beta chains from one sample sequenced in a study of shared clonotypes between healthy human individuals. Naive CD8 cells were CD45RO-negative, positively selected for CCR7, excluding terminally differentiated effector memory CD45RA+ cells. The method was immunoSEQ multiplex PCR; TCRdb's version includes in-frame clones alone and lacks a portion of them. Of 600,000 or so clones listed, about 98% are singletons. The sample was naive CD8+ T cells sorted from blood. Receptor source: a man aged 30 to 45 in good health.

V is TRBV27 and J is TRBJ1-4, with a weak D call TRBD1 (5 bases). The V gene lost 7 bases and the J gene lost 5 bases, with 11 bases spanning the gap. Germline V lookup: CDR1 MNHEY, CDR2 SMNVEV (reference sequence). The CDR3 has 13 amino acids. In nucleotides, the CDR3 is TGTGCCAGCAAGTCGGGGGGAAATGAAAAACTGTTTTTT. It specifies CASKSGGNEKLFF.

As to this clone: Additional DNA sequences in this sample encode the identical CDR3. This sequence joins TRBV19 and TRBJ2-1; TRBD2 matches 11 bases. The CDR3 has 15 amino acids. The V gene's germline CDR1 is LNHDA and CDR2 SQIVND (reference sequence). With V trimmed by 3 bases and J by 4 bases, 2 bases remained unmatched. CDR3 residues: CASSIGTSGYNEQFF. CDR3 nucleotide sequence: TGTGCCAGTAGTATCGGGACTAGCGGATACAATGAGCAGTTCTTC.

The genes are TRBV7-9 and TRBJ2-7, with a possible D match to TRBD1 (6 bases). Germline V lookup: CDR1 SEHNR, CDR2 FQNEAQ (reference sequence). CDR3 length: 14 amino acids. V lost 9 bases, J lost 1 base, and 16 bases lay in between. The CDR3 nucleotides are TGTGCCAGTTGTACAACAGGGTTATCCTACGAGCAGTACTTC. Translated, it gives CASCTTGLSYEQYF.

This clone was counted a single time. The chain joins TRBV6-1 to TRBJ2-5, with no clear D. Germline V gene sequence: CDR1 MNHNS, CDR2 SASEGT. The CDR3 covers 14 residues. The germline V and J ends were trimmed by 6 bases and 2 bases, with 13 bases remaining between them. CDR3 region: CASSVVVQQETQYF. Here the CDR3 DNA reads TGTGCCAGCAGCGTCGTGGTACAGCAAGAGACCCAGTACTTC.

This clone appeared a single time. The CDR3 coding sequence is TGTGCCAGCAGTGACGGCAGGAGTGGAAACACCATATATTTT. Translated, it gives CASSDGRSGNTIYF. This rearrangement joins TRBV2 to TRBJ1-3; D remains unclear. Germline lookup yields CDR1 SNHLY and CDR2 FYNNEI. The germline V and J ends were trimmed by 3 bases and 3 bases, with 9 bases remaining between them. The CDR3 consists of 14 residues. Full variable domain (rest looked up from reference TRBV2 and TRBJ1-3): EPEVTQTPSHQVTQMGQEVILRCVPISNHLYFYWYRQILGQKVEFLVSFYNNEISEKSEIFDDQFSVERPDGSNFTLKIRSTKLEDSAMYFCASSDGRSGNTIYFGEGSWLTVV.

The chain has TRBV4-3 and TRBJ2-1; no clear D. CDR1 is LGHNA and CDR2 is YSLEER in the germline V gene. V dropped 5 bases and J dropped 6 bases, with 32 bases sitting between them. The CDR3 is 20 residues long. CDR3 amino acids: CASSDFLTPGKDENFNEQFF. CDR3 nucleotide sequence: TGCGCCAGCAGCGACTTCCTCACCCCCGGAAAGGATGAAAATTTCAATGAGCAGTTCTTC.

This clone showed up just once. The chain recombines TRBV10-3 with TRBJ1-2; possible D gene TRBD1, 5 bases. This CDR3 contains 16 residues. Germline V gives CDR1 ENHRY, CDR2 SYGVKD. The germline V and J ends were trimmed by 0 bases and 11 bases, with 22 bases remaining between them. CDR3 coding DNA: TGTGCCATCAGTGAGTCGAGGAGCGGGTCAGTGGGACGTTACACCTTC. This gives the protein CAISESRSGSVGRYTF.

The sample holds one count of this clone. The sample contains more than one DNA sequence encoding this CDR3. The chain is built from TRBV27 and TRBJ2-5; D gene unclear. The CDR3 loop spans 14 amino acids. Germline assignment: CDR1 MNHEY and CDR2 SMNVEV (reference sequence). V shed 6 bases and J shed 2 bases, with 13 bases lying between them. The CDR3 loop reads CASSLLGSQETQYF. CDR3 bases: TGTGCCAGCAGCCTATTGGGGTCGCAAGAGACCCAGTACTTC.

This chain uses TRBV28 with TRBJ2-3; D might be TRBD2 (5 bases). Trimming pared 7 bases from V and 1 base from J, leaving 15 bases between. This CDR3 region has 15 residues. Germline CDR1 and CDR2: MDHEN and SYDVKM. CDR3 DNA sequence: TGTGCCAGCACCATGGACTCTGGCCGCACAGATACGCAGTATTTT. Protein: CASTMDSGRTDTQYF.

CDR3 nucleotides: TGTGCCAGCAAGACCGGGGAGGGGCTTCGCTATGGCTACACCTTC. It codes for CASKTGEGLRYGYTF. The V gene is TRBV28, the J gene TRBJ1-2; D may be TRBD1 (5 bases). Trimming stripped 7 bases from V and 4 bases from J, with 19 bases between. From germline, CDR1 is MDHEN and CDR2 SYDVKM. CDR3 length: 15 amino acids.

The chain carries TRBV12-2 and TRBJ2-2; no DNA check was done on the table's D call, TRBD2. TRBV12-2 is a listed pseudogene. This CDR3 contains 15 residues. CDR3 DNA: TGTGCAAGTCGCTTAAGGTATCCGGAGGACGGGGAGCTGTTTTTT. It encodes CASRLRYPEDGELFF.

The V call is TRBV7-6, the J call TRBJ2-1; 9 bases match TRBD1. The CDR3 is 18 residues long. The J segment lost 6 bases and the V segment lost 4 bases, leaving 16 bases of the junction unmatched. The germline V gene encodes CDR1 SGHVS and CDR2 FNYEAQ. CDR3 loop: CASSSTWGGTGSANEQFF. For the CDR3, the DNA is TGTGCCAGCAGCTCCACATGGGGCGGGACAGGGTCTGCCAATGAGCAGTTCTTC.

This clone was detected once. The V gene is TRBV4-3, the J gene TRBJ2-3; tentative D call: TRBD2 (5 bases). V was shortened by 0 bases and J by 4 bases, with 14 bases between the two germline ends. The CDR3 extends over 16 amino acids. Germline CDR1 and CDR2: LGHNA and YSLEER. The CDR3, as DNA: TGCGCCAGCAGCCAAGATGGTGGGGAGACGGCAGATACGCAGTATTTT. This sequence encodes CASSQDGGETADTQYF.

The V call is TRBV19, the J call TRBJ2-7; possibly TRBD2 for D (6 bases). Germline CDR1 is LNHDA and CDR2 is SQIVND (reference sequence). This CDR3 region has 14 residues. Trimming took 3 bases from V and 4 from J, leaving 13 bases between them. In DNA, the CDR3 is TGTGCCAGTAGTATGAGTGGGGCGGGATACGAGCAGTACTTC. It yields the protein CASSMSGAGYEQYF.

The chain carries TRBV13 and TRBJ2-4; 10 bases line up with TRBD1. CDR1 is PRHDT and CDR2 is FYEKMQ in the germline V gene (reference sequence). Trimming at V came to 4 bases and at J to 5 bases, leaving 5 bases not matched to a gene. The CDR3 has 15 residues. CDR3 region: CASSSGTGAENIQYF. The DNA of the CDR3 is TGTGCCAGCAGCTCCGGGACAGGGGCTGAAAACATTCAGTACTTC.

The chain carries TRBV5-5 and TRBJ2-7, with TRBD2 identical over 13 bases. Germline trimming cut 4 bases from V and 1 base from J; bases unmatched to any gene: 8. Germline CDR1 and CDR2: SGHKS and YYEKEE (reference sequence). The CDR3 extends over 17 amino acids. This chain's CDR3 is CASSPGLAGRRSYEQYF. CDR3 sequence (DNA): TGTGCCAGCAGCCCGGGACTAGCGGGACGGAGGTCCTACGAGCAGTACTTC.

This chain uses TRBV11-2 with TRBJ2-3; D unresolved. V gave up 5 bases and J gave up 4 bases, with 13 bases separating them. The CDR3 is 14 residues long. The germline gives CDR1 SGHAT, CDR2 FQNNGV. The CDR3 sequence is CASSIGFGADTQYF. The CDR3, as DNA: TGTGCCAGCAGCATAGGCTTTGGTGCAGATACGCAGTATTTT.

The V gene is TRBV28, the J gene TRBJ1-3; the D is unclear. From germline, CDR1 is MDHEN and CDR2 SYDVKM. The CDR3 runs 13 residues. The germline V and J ends were trimmed by 3 bases and 5 bases, with 8 bases remaining between them. Here the CDR3 reads CASSFPARNTIYF. The CDR3 DNA reads TGTGCCAGCAGTTTTCCAGCCAGAAACACCATATATTTT.